Listed here is a single T cell receptor beta chain. Its antigen remains unknown. V dropped 4 bases and J dropped 7 bases, with 17 bases sitting between them. The germline V gene encodes CDR1 SGHVS and CDR2 FQNEAQ. This CDR3 is built from 15 residues. The sample is drawn from a study of blood T cells in healthy people across ages. Whole-study findings and limits: With naive T cell percentage, TCR beta diversity showed a strong correlation.

Aged roughly 6 to 95, donors were systemically healthy Caucasians from Russia. The second PCR ran 7 to 11 cycles with a sample-barcoded 5' primer and J-beta primers. TCRdb processed the 5' RACE reads anew with MiXCR; each CDR3 protein has one entry. The table lists 650,000 to 800,000 distinct CDR3 sequences, under 45% of them singletons. This sequence originates from a man between 60 and 75 years old in good health. Sequencing used blood. The chain uses TRBV7-8 and TRBJ2-1; D is undetermined. CDR3 residues: CASSYQATSYNEQFF. CDR3 DNA: TGTGCCAGCAGCTACCAGGCGACCTCGTATAATGAGCAGTTCTTC.